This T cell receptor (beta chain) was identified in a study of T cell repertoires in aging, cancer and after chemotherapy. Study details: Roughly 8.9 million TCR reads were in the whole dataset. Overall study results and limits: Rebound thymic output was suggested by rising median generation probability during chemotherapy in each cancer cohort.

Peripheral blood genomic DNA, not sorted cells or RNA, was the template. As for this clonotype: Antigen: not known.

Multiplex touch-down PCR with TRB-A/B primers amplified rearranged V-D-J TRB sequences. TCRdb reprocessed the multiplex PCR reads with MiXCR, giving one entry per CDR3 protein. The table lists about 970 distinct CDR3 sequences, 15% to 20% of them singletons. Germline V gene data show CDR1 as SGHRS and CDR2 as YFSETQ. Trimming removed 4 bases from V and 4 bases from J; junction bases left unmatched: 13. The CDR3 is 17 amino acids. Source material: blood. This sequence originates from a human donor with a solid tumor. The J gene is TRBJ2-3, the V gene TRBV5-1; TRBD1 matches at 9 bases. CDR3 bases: TGCGCCAGCAGCCTAGGCTGGACAGGGGACGGGGCAGATACGCAGTATTTT. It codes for CASSLGWTGDGADTQYF.